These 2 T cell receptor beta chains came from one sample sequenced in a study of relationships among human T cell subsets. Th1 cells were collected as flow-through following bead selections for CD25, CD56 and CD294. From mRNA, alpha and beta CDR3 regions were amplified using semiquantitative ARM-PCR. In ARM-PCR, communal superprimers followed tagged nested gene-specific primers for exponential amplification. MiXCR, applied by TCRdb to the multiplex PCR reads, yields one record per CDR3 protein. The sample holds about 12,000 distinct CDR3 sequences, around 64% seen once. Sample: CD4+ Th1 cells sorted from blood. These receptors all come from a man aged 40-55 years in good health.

CDR3 in DNA: TGTGCCAGCCGGAGGGACAGGGGATCTGGGGCCAACGTCCTGACTTTC. Protein sequence: CASRRDRGSGANVLTF. The chain employs TRBV11-1 and TRBJ2-6; 10 bases match TRBD1. Germline values: CDR1 SGHAT, CDR2 FQDESV (reference sequence). Unmatched junction bases numbered 5, after V lost 8 bases and J lost 1 base. The CDR3 totals 16 residues.

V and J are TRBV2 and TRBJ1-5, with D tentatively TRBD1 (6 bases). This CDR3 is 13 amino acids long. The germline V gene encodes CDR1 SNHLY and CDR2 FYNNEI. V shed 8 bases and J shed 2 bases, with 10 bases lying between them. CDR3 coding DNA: TGTGCCAGCTTGCGACAGGGCAATCAGCCCCAGCATTTT. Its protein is CASLRQGNQPQHF.